One and the same sample provided the 26 T cell receptor beta chains below, sequenced in a study of response to subunit inactivated influenza vaccine (dated by TCRdb to about 2018). Libraries were constructed by RT-PCR. Instrument on record: Illumina HiSeq 2500. In TCRdb, the public reads were trimmed at Q25 with fastp and aligned with MiXCR, with productive beta chains retained. Rows are unified per CDR3 protein, each entry keeping the most common DNA and genes. This sample comprises about 520,000 distinct CDR3 sequences, 6.5% to 8% of them detected only once. Of the sample, around 13% is held by the ten largest clones. The specimen comprised PBMCs from blood, sampled roughly 24 months after vaccination. The source of these receptors is a man in his fifties or sixties who received an inactivated influenza vaccine. Donor details come from another sample of the same person, matched by shared clones.

This clonotype was observed a few times. The CDR3: CASRLRTGTYEQYF. In nucleotides, the CDR3 is TGTGCCAGCAGGCTAAGGACAGGGACCTACGAGCAGTACTTC. The genes are TRBV7-2 and TRBJ2-7; 8 bases fit TRBD1. Germline V gene data show CDR1 as SGHTA and CDR2 as FQGNSA. The CDR3 sequence is 14 residues long. Losses at the gene ends were 6 bases for V and 2 bases for J; bases not matched to a gene: 6.

The J gene is TRBJ2-5, the V gene TRBV5-5, with D possibly being TRBD1 (6 bases). CDR3 length: 13 residues. From germline, CDR1 is SGHKS and CDR2 YYEKEE (reference sequence). The V end lost 6 bases, the J end lost 3 bases, and 12 bases lay between the germline ends. CDR3 DNA: TGTGCCAGCAACCGATACAGGGAAGAGACCCAGTACTTC. It encodes CASNRYREETQYF.

The chain has TRBV5-1 and TRBJ2-7; D possibly corresponds to TRBD1 (5 bases). The CDR3 length is 15 residues. Trimming pared 3 bases from V and 6 bases from J, leaving 19 bases between. Germline CDR1 reads SGHRS; CDR2 reads YFSETQ. The CDR3 is CASSSDSPGRSEQYF. The CDR3 DNA follows: TGCGCCAGCAGCTCCGACAGCCCAGGCCGATCCGAGCAGTACTTC. Together with reference TRBV5-1 and TRBJ2-7, the CDR3 gives the full variable domain: KAGVTQTPRYLIKTRGQQVTLSCSPISGHRSVSWYQQTPGQGLQFLFEYFSETQRNKGNFPGRFSGRQFSNSRSEMNVSTLELGDSALYLCASSSDSPGRSEQYFGPGTRLTVT.

A few counts support this clonotype. V gene TRBV10-3 combines with J gene TRBJ1-2; TRBD1 might be the D (5 bases). CDR1 and CDR2 from the germline V gene are ENHRY and SYGVKD. V lost 0 bases and J 7 bases, leaving 15 bases between the germline ends. The CDR3 totals 15 residues. In nucleotides, the CDR3 is TGTGCCATCAGTGAGTCTGGGACGCTAGCCCGTGGCTACACCTTC. It is translated as CAISESGTLARGYTF.

The V call is TRBV3-1, the J call TRBJ2-3; 9 bases are shared with TRBD1. The junction had 4 bases not matched to a gene; V was cut back by 0 bases and J by 6 bases. The length of the CDR3 is 15 residues. Looked up from germline, CDR1 is LGHDT and CDR2 is YNNKEL (reference sequence). Here the CDR3 DNA reads TGTGCCAGCAGCCAAGACGGGACAGGGTCCGATACGCAGTATTTT. Translated, it gives CASSQDGTGSDTQYF.

This clonotype has only a few counts. The rearrangement links TRBV6-5 to TRBJ1-6; 7 nucleotides line up with TRBD1. Germline-derived CDR1 and CDR2 are MNHEY and SVGAGI. The CDR3 totals 15 residues. Losses at the gene ends were 4 bases for V and 4 bases for J; bases not matched to a gene: 4. The CDR3, as DNA: TGTGCCAGCAGTTTTGGGACAGCATATAATTCACCCCTCCACTTT. Translated: CASSFGTAYNSPLHF.

This clonotype was picked up many times. The V gene is TRBV28, the J gene TRBJ1-6; D not resolved. The CDR3 is 12 residues long. In germline, CDR1 is MDHEN, CDR2 SYDVKM. Trimming removed 5 bases at V and 10 bases at J, with 9 bases between. CDR3 residues: CASSPRYSPLHF. CDR3 nucleotide sequence: TGTGCCAGCAGTCCCCGATACTCACCCCTCCACTTT.

This clonotype has at least ten counts. The V call is TRBV20-1, the J call TRBJ1-5; D gene unclear. Germline values: CDR1 DFQATT, CDR2 SNEGSKA (reference sequence). V was shortened by 5 bases and J by 2 bases, with 13 bases between the two germline ends. This CDR3 is 14 amino acids long. CDR3 region: CSASRFGGNQPQHF. DNA for the CDR3: TGCAGTGCTTCCCGTTTTGGAGGCAATCAGCCCCAGCATTTT.

The chain recombines TRBV5-1 with TRBJ2-7, with D perhaps matching TRBD1 (5 bases). The CDR3 consists of 12 residues. With 0 bases removed from V and 5 bases from J, the gap between germline ends came to 6 bases. Germline CDR1 reads SGHRS; CDR2 reads YFSETQ. The CDR3 loop reads CASSLGRDEQYF. In nucleotides, the CDR3 is TGCGCCAGCAGCTTGGGCAGGGACGAGCAGTACTTC.

This clonotype was seen more than once but under ten times. The chain combines TRBV11-2 with TRBJ2-5; 7 nucleotides match TRBD2. The CDR3 is made up of 15 amino acids. Germline V CDR1 and CDR2: SGHAT, FQNNGV. The V segment lost 3 bases and the J segment 2 bases; nucleotides outside the gene matches: 6. CDR3 sequence: CASSLEWGGQETQYF. The CDR3 DNA reads TGTGCCAGCAGCTTGGAGTGGGGGGGACAAGAGACCCAGTACTTC.

This clonotype was found a few times. V gene TRBV6-1 combines with J gene TRBJ2-7, with 9 bases aligning to TRBD1. The CDR3 is 17 amino acids. V was pared by 2 bases and J by 5 bases, with 13 bases of the junction left unmatched. Germline CDR1 MNHNS, CDR2 SASEGT. CDR3 coding DNA: TGTGCCAGCAGTGAACCACTGAGGAACAGGGGGCGCCACGAGCAGTACTTC. Its protein is CASSEPLRNRGRHEQYF.

This clonotype was seen at least ten times. The genes are TRBV18 and TRBJ1-1; D call uncertain. V was pared by 3 bases and J by 1 base, with 9 bases between. Germline lookup yields CDR1 KGHSH and CDR2 LQKENI. This CDR3 is 14 amino acids long. The CDR3 nucleotides read TGTGCCAGCTCACCTATTTCGGAGAACACTGAAGCTTTCTTT. Its translation: CASSPISENTEAFF.

This clonotype was detected a few times. The chain employs TRBV5-1 and TRBJ2-3; TRBD1 agrees at 9 bases. The CDR3 is 16 residues long. Germline lookup yields CDR1 SGHRS and CDR2 YFSETQ. The junction had 11 bases not matched to a gene; V was cut back by 5 bases and J by 4 bases. CDR3: CASSWNRDRAADTQYF. The CDR3 region has the DNA TGCGCCAGCAGTTGGAACCGGGACAGGGCGGCAGATACGCAGTATTTT. Filled out from reference TRBV5-1 and TRBJ2-3, the complete variable domain reads KAGVTQTPRYLIKTRGQQVTLSCSPISGHRSVSWYQQTPGQGLQFLFEYFSETQRNKGNFPGRFSGRQFSNSRSEMNVSTLELGDSALYLCASSWNRDRAADTQYFGPGTRLTVL.

This clonotype has at least ten counts. The V and J genes are TRBV6-1 and TRBJ1-2; D not resolved. In germline, CDR1 is MNHNS, CDR2 SASEGT. V was shortened by 6 bases and J by 1 base, with 15 bases between the two germline ends. The length of the CDR3 is 15 residues. DNA for the CDR3: TGTGCCAGCAGGAGCAGTCCGGGGTATAACTATGGCTACACCTTC. Translation: CASRSSPGYNYGYTF.

This clonotype was counted many times. The chain combines TRBV18 with TRBJ2-7; a possible D gene is TRBD1 (5 bases). The germline V gene encodes CDR1 KGHSH and CDR2 LQKENI. V was cut by 2 bases and J by 6 bases, with 14 bases left in between. The CDR3 totals 14 residues. CDR3 region: CASSPGSGQSEQYF. CDR3 DNA sequence: TGTGCCAGCTCACCAGGGTCAGGGCAGAGCGAGCAGTACTTC.

The chain has TRBV7-2 and TRBJ2-1; a possible D gene is TRBD2 (5 bases). The CDR3 is made up of 17 amino acids. With 2 bases removed from V and 0 bases from J, the gap between germline ends came to 14 bases. CDR1 and CDR2 from the germline V gene are SGHTA and FQGNSA. The CDR3 coding sequence is TGTGCCAGCAGCTTATCCGGCGGGTTCCGCTCCTACAATGAGCAGTTCTTC. This gives the protein CASSLSGGFRSYNEQFF.

At least ten counts were recorded for this clonotype. This chain uses TRBV5-1 with TRBJ2-1; tentatively, D is TRBD1 or TRBD2 (6 bases each). Germline V CDR1 and CDR2: SGHRS, YFSETQ. This CDR3 contains 15 residues. With 0 bases removed from V and 8 bases from J, the gap between germline ends came to 15 bases. The CDR3 reads CASSLDGGGGDEQFF. The DNA for the CDR3 is TGCGCCAGCAGCTTGGACGGGGGTGGGGGCGATGAGCAGTTCTTC.

This clonotype has at least ten counts. This chain uses TRBV12-3 or TRBV12-4 with TRBJ1-2; D uncertain. The CDR3 spans 13 residues. The V end lost 1 base, the J end lost 2 bases, and 5 bases lay between the germline ends. The DNA for the CDR3 is TGTGCCAGCAGTTTAGGGGAAAACTATGGCTACACCTTC. Its protein product is CASSLGENYGYTF.

The CDR3 region has the DNA TGCGCCAGCAGCCAGGAAGGGCTGGACCTAGAGACCCAGTACTTC. Translated: CASSQEGLDLETQYF. The chain recombines TRBV5-1 with TRBJ2-5, with D unresolved. V was pared by 4 bases and J by 4 bases, with 17 bases between. Germline V gene lookup returns CDR1 SGHRS and CDR2 YFSETQ. CDR3 size: 15 residues.

This clonotype was detected only a few times. The chain combines TRBV5-1 with TRBJ2-2, with 8 bases lining up with TRBD1. Germline V lookup: CDR1 SGHRS, CDR2 YFSETQ. The V gene end was trimmed by 3 bases and the J gene end by 0 bases; junction bases not matched to a gene: 4. CDR3 size: 16 residues. The CDR3 DNA follows: TGCGCCAGCAGCTCGACAGGGGCCCCGAACACCGGGGAGCTGTTTTTT. This sequence encodes CASSSTGAPNTGELFF.

This clonotype appeared many times. The CDR3 bases are TGCAGTGCTCGCGGACAGGGGGTTCGAAATGAGCAGTTCTTC. It specifies CSARGQGVRNEQFF. The V and J genes are TRBV20-1 and TRBJ2-1; 10 nucleotides agree with TRBD1. CDR3 length: 14 amino acids. Germline V gene lookup returns CDR1 DFQATT and CDR2 SNEGSKA (reference sequence). J lost 7 bases, V lost 5 bases, and 8 bases had no gene match.

This clonotype was picked up many times. The CDR3 sequence is CASSFSGDNSPLHF. In DNA form, the CDR3 reads TGTGCCAGCAGTTTTTCAGGGGATAATTCACCCCTCCACTTT. The chain couples TRBV12-3 or TRBV12-4 to TRBJ1-6, with D perhaps matching TRBD1 (6 bases). The V end was cut by 3 bases, the J end by 5 bases, with 8 bases between. The CDR3 length is 14 residues.

In its sample, this clonotype was seen a few times. V usage is TRBV20-1 and J usage is TRBJ1-5; tentative D call: TRBD1 (6 bases). Germline V gene sequence: CDR1 DFQATT, CDR2 SNEGSKA (reference sequence). Trimming removed 5 bases at V and 7 bases at J, with 15 bases between. The CDR3 is made up of 13 amino acids. The DNA for the CDR3 is TGCAGTGCTCAGGGGCCACCTTCGCAGCCCCAGCATTTT. It codes for CSAQGPPSQPQHF.

The chain joins TRBV13 to TRBJ2-7; D uncertain. Germline loops: CDR1 PRHDT, CDR2 FYEKMQ (reference sequence). The CDR3 contains 14 residues. With 5 bases removed from V and 0 bases from J, the gap between germline ends came to 11 bases. CDR3 coding DNA: TGTGCCAGCAGCGCCCGACTGAGCTCCTACGAGCAGTACTTC. Protein product: CASSARLSSYEQYF.

This clonotype was seen a few times. The V call is TRBV4-3, the J call TRBJ2-1, with 8 positions matching TRBD1. Losses at the gene ends were 5 bases for V and 4 bases for J; bases not matched to a gene: 10. Germline V CDR1 and CDR2: LGHNA, YSLEER. There are 16 residues in the CDR3. This CDR3 reads CASSSSPGQAYNEQFF. CDR3 DNA: TGCGCCAGCAGCTCGTCTCCGGGACAGGCATACAATGAGCAGTTCTTC.

The rearrangement joins TRBV5-6 to TRBJ1-2; possible D gene TRBD1, 6 bases. In germline, CDR1 is SGHDT, CDR2 YYEEEE. The CDR3 spans 15 residues. The V end lost 0 bases, the J end lost 2 bases, and 11 bases lay between the germline ends. The CDR3 here is CASSLASRGNYGYTF. CDR3 in DNA: TGTGCCAGCAGCTTGGCGTCCAGGGGCAACTATGGCTACACCTTC.